The 21 T cell receptor beta chains below all came from one sample that was sequenced in a study of T cells after yellow fever vaccination. From the 5' RACE reads, TCRdb called clonotypes with MiXCR, one entry per CDR3 protein. Among around 610,000 distinct CDR3 sequences listed, approximately 13% were seen once. The specimen was PBMCs, collected on the day of the yellow fever booster vaccination. The source of these receptors is a man aged 25 to 45 who received the YFV17D yellow fever vaccine.

This clonotype was recorded many times. The chain uses TRBV12-3 or TRBV12-4 and TRBJ1-2, with D unclear. The CDR3 contains 13 residues. Trimming took 1 base from V and 2 from J, leaving 5 bases between them. CDR3 residues: CASSLEGNYGYTF. In DNA, the CDR3 is TGTGCCAGCAGTTTAGAAGGGAACTATGGCTACACCTTC.

The sample holds a few counts of this clonotype. This chain links TRBV5-1 with TRBJ2-1, with 8 bases matching TRBD1. CDR3 length: 15 amino acids. The trim removed 0 bases at V and 8 bases at J, leaving 7 bases unmatched. Germline V gene lookup returns CDR1 SGHRS and CDR2 YFSETQ. The CDR3 DNA reads as TGCGCCAGCAGCTTGGGACAGGGGATGGATCATGAGCAGTTCTTC. The encoded protein is CASSLGQGMDHEQFF.

The rearrangement uses TRBV5-1 and TRBJ1-6, with D perhaps matching TRBD1 (5 bases). This CDR3 region has 14 residues. The germline V gene encodes CDR1 SGHRS and CDR2 YFSETQ. Trimming took off 6 bases at V and 9 bases at J, with 16 bases between the two ends. The CDR3 DNA sequence: TGCGCCAGCACCCTCGGGACCAGTGGTTCACCCCTCCACTTT. This encodes CASTLGTSGSPLHF.

This clonotype was counted between two and nine times. V usage is TRBV20-1 and J usage is TRBJ1-5, with D perhaps TRBD1 (6 bases). V lost 3 bases to trimming and J lost 0 bases, with 12 bases between them. The CDR3 covers 15 residues. Looked up from germline, CDR1 is DFQATT and CDR2 is SNEGSKA (reference sequence). The CDR3 sequence is CSASVTGYSNQPQHF. CDR3 DNA: TGCAGTGCTAGCGTGACAGGCTATAGCAATCAGCCCCAGCATTTT.

This clonotype was counted between two and nine times. This chain links TRBV20-1 with TRBJ2-3; D assignment may be TRBD1 or TRBD2 (5 bases each). Germline V gene sequence: CDR1 DFQATT, CDR2 SNEGSKA (reference sequence). This CDR3 has 16 amino acids. V lost 4 bases and J lost 0, with 17 bases in between. As DNA, the CDR3 is TGCAGTGCTATACCGTTACTGGGACGTAGCACAGATACGCAGTATTTT. This encodes CSAIPLLGRSTDTQYF.

The chain has TRBV5-6 and TRBJ1-1; 12 nucleotides agree with TRBD1. The CDR3 has 16 amino acids. Per germline, CDR1 SGHDT and CDR2 YYEEEE. V was clipped by 4 bases and J by 5 bases; unmatched bases: 9. The CDR3 sequence is CASSPRDRGLRTEAFF. The CDR3 nucleotides read TGTGCCAGCAGCCCCCGGGACAGGGGGCTGAGGACTGAAGCTTTCTTT.

The sample holds a few counts of this clonotype. The chain has TRBV20-1 and TRBJ2-5, with a weak D call TRBD2 (5 bases). This CDR3 is built from 12 residues. V lost 5 bases, J lost 4 bases, and 11 bases lay in between. Germline loops: CDR1 DFQATT, CDR2 SNEGSKA (reference sequence). DNA for the CDR3: TGCAGTGCTCGCTGGGAGATAGAGACCCAGTACTTC. This codes for CSARWEIETQYF.

This clonotype appeared a few times. This chain joins TRBV20-1 and TRBJ2-7; D uncertain. The CDR3 has 14 residues. Trimming stripped 3 bases from V and 1 base from J, with 13 bases between. CDR1 is DFQATT and CDR2 is SNEGSKA in the germline V gene (reference sequence). CDR3 region: CSARSSGGSYEQYF. CDR3 nucleotides: TGCAGTGCTAGGAGTTCGGGCGGTTCCTACGAGCAGTACTTC.

This clonotype was picked up a small number of times. This rearrangement joins TRBV27 to TRBJ1-1; D remains ambiguous. Trimming left V 8 bases short and J 1 base short, with 14 bases between. Germline CDR1 and CDR2: MNHEY and SMNVEV (reference sequence). This CDR3 is built from 14 residues. CDR3 DNA: TGTGCCAGCTGGCCCCGGAGCGGGAACACTGAAGCTTTCTTT. Its protein product is CASWPRSGNTEAFF.

The V gene is TRBV5-6, the J gene TRBJ2-5; D is ambiguous. The germline CDR1 and CDR2 sequences are SGHDT and YYEEEE. This CDR3 spans 13 amino acids. V was clipped by 5 bases and J by 2 bases, with 10 bases between them. The CDR3 here is CASSSDVQETQYF. The DNA of the CDR3 is TGTGCCAGCAGTTCGGACGTTCAAGAGACCCAGTACTTC.

The rearrangement links TRBV20-1 to TRBJ1-2; no clear D gene. CDR3 length: 15 residues. The ends were cut back, 0 bases at V and 4 bases at J, with 15 bases in the middle. The germline gives CDR1 DFQATT, CDR2 SNEGSKA (reference sequence). The CDR3 sequence: CSARDSGGVPYGYTF. DNA for the CDR3: TGCAGTGCTAGAGATTCGGGCGGCGTCCCCTATGGCTACACCTTC.

The table lists this clonotype with a few counts. V is TRBV7-8 and J is TRBJ1-5; D gene uncertain. Trimming shortened V by 3 bases and J by 2 bases, and 14 bases separated the two germline ends. CDR3 length equals 16 residues. Germline V gives CDR1 SGHVS, CDR2 FQNEAQ. The CDR3 nucleotides are TGTGCCAGCAGCTTCGGGGTGGAAGTCCGCAATCAGCCCCAGCATTTT. Protein: CASSFGVEVRNQPQHF. Full variable domain (remainder filled in from reference TRBV7-8 and TRBJ1-5): GAGVSQSPRYKVAKRGQDVALRCDPISGHVSLFWYQQALGQGPEFLTYFQNEAQLDKSGLPSDRFFAERPEGSVSTLKIQRTQQEDSAVYLCASSFGVEVRNQPQHFGDGTRLSIL.

J is TRBJ2-7 and V is TRBV5-8; 9 nucleotides match TRBD2. CDR1 and CDR2 from the germline V gene are SGHTS and YDEGEE. V was clipped by 0 bases and J by 5 bases; unmatched bases: 3. This CDR3 is built from 14 residues. CDR3 bases: TGTGCCAGCAGCTTGGCTAGCGGGGAGGACGAGCAGTACTTC. It is translated as CASSLASGEDEQYF.

This clonotype has at least ten counts. The CDR3 reads CSARDTGRSPLHF. CDR3 bases: TGCAGTGCCCGAGATACCGGTCGGTCACCCCTCCACTTT. V usage is TRBV20-1 and J usage is TRBJ1-6; the D is unclear. Trimming stripped 6 bases from V and 10 bases from J, with 16 bases between. The CDR3 totals 13 residues. Germline-derived CDR1 and CDR2 are DFQATT and SNEGSKA (reference sequence).

V is TRBV6-5 and J is TRBJ1-2; D remains unclear. Trimming pared 2 bases from V and 8 bases from J, leaving 6 bases between. This CDR3 contains 11 residues. The V gene's germline CDR1 is MNHEY and CDR2 SVGAGI. CDR3 nucleotide sequence: TGTGCCAGCAGTTACCCTGGGGGCTACACCTTC. It encodes CASSYPGGYTF.

J is TRBJ2-7 and V is TRBV20-1; 13 bases agree with TRBD2. Germline CDR1 reads DFQATT; CDR2 reads SNEGSKA (reference sequence). The CDR3 runs 15 residues. V shed 5 bases, J shed 3 bases, and the junction held 7 bases outside the gene matches. CDR3 region: CSAWTSGSKGYEQYF. As DNA, the CDR3 is TGCAGTGCTTGGACTAGCGGGAGTAAGGGCTACGAGCAGTACTTC.

This clonotype was seen more than once but under ten times. The rearrangement uses TRBV7-9 and TRBJ2-3; TRBD2 matches at 7 bases. J gave up 2 bases and V 4 bases, and 12 bases lay outside the gene matches. CDR3 length: 17 residues. CDR1 and CDR2 from the germline V gene are SEHNR and FQNEAQ (reference sequence). DNA for the CDR3: TGTGCCAGCAGCTCCGGGGACTACCTATCGGTCACAGATACGCAGTATTTT. As protein: CASSSGDYLSVTDTQYF.

This clonotype appeared a few times. The chain links TRBV18 to TRBJ2-5; D remains ambiguous. V dropped 6 bases and J dropped 1 base, with 18 bases sitting between them. There are 16 residues in the CDR3. From germline, CDR1 is KGHSH and CDR2 LQKENI. Here the CDR3 DNA reads TGTGCCAGCTCTCTAACGATGACTGCTTTCCAAGAGACCCAGTACTTC. Translation: CASSLTMTAFQETQYF.

The V gene is TRBV28, the J gene TRBJ2-3; the D call may be TRBD1 or TRBD2 (5 bases each). Germline V lookup: CDR1 MDHEN, CDR2 SYDVKM. This CDR3 comprises 13 residues. Trimming removed 8 bases from V and 0 bases from J, with 9 bases in between. CDR3 loop: CASLEGSTDTQYF. The CDR3 bases are TGTGCCAGCTTAGAGGGGAGCACAGATACGCAGTATTTT.

This clonotype was detected only a few times. The rearrangement uses TRBV29-1 and TRBJ2-5; D uncertain. The germline V and J ends were trimmed by 0 bases and 2 bases, with 10 bases remaining between them. Germline assignment: CDR1 SQVTM and CDR2 ANQGSEA. This CDR3 region has 14 residues. Here the CDR3 DNA reads TGCAGCGTTGAAGATAGGGCAGGACAAGAGACCCAGTACTTC. Its translation is CSVEDRAGQETQYF.

A few counts support this clonotype. The chain links TRBV28 to TRBJ2-4; 11 bases are a match to TRBD1. V shed 2 bases, J shed 5 bases, and the junction held 2 bases outside the gene matches. The CDR3 is 15 residues long. The germline V gene has CDR1 MDHEN and CDR2 SYDVKM. CDR3: CASSLMGQGENIQYF. In DNA form, the CDR3 reads TGTGCCAGCAGTTTAATGGGACAGGGGGAAAACATTCAGTACTTC.